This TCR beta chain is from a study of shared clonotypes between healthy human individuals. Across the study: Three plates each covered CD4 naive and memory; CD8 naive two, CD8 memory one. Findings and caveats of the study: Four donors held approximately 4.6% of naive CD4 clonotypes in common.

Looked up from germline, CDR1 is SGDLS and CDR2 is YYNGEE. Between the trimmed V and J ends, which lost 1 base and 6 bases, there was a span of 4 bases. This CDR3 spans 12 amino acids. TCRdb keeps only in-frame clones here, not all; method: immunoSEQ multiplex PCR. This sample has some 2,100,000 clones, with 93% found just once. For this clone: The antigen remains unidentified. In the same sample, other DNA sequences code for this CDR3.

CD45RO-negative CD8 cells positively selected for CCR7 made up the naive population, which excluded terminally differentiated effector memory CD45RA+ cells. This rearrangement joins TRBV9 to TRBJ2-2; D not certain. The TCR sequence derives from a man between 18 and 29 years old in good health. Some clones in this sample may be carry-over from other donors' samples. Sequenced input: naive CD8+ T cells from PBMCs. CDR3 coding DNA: TGTGCCAGCAGCGTATTGTCCGGGGAGCTGTTTTTT. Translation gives CASSVLSGELFF.